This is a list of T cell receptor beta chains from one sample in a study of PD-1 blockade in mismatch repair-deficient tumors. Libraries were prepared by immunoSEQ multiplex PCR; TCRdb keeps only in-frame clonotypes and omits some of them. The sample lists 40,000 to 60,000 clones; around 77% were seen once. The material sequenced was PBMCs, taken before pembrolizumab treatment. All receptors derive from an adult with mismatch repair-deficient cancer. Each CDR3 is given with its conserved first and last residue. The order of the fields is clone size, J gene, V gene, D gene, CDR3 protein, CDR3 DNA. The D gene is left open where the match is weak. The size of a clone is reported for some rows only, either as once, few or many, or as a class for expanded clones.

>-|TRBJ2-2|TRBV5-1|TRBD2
CASSLGTSGTSGELFF
TGCGCCAGCAGCTTAGGGACTAGCGGGACTTCCGGGGAGCTGTTTTTT
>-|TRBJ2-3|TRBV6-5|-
CASSYYGTDTQYF
TGTGCCAGCAGTTACTATGGAACGGATACGCAGTATTTT
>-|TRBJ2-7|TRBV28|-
CASTLGQAYEQYF
TGTGCCAGCACCTTGGGACAAGCCTACGAGCAGTACTTC
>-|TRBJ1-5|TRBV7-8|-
CASSFDSINQPQHF
TGTGCCAGCAGCTTCGACAGCATAAATCAGCCCCAGCATTTT
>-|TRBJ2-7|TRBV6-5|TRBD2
CASTSGGLASYEQYF
TGTGCCAGCACCTCGGGGGGACTAGCCTCCTACGAGCAGTACTTC
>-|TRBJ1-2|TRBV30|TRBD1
CAWSAGQAYGYTF
TGTGCCTGGAGTGCCGGACAGGCCTATGGCTACACCTTC
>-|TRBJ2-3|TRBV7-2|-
CASSSTSRATQYF
TGTGCCAGCAGCTCAACTAGCAGGGCTACGCAGTATTTT
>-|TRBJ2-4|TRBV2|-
CASSGGENIQYF
TGTGCCAGCAGTGGAGGAGAGAACATTCAGTACTTC
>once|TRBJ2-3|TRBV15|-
CATSPRRDPTDTQYF
TGTGCCACCAGCCCCCGCCGGGACCCCACAGATACGCAGTATTTT
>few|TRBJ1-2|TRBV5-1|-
CASSQATAPGLHGYTF
TGCGCCAGCAGCCAGGCAACTGCCCCGGGTTTACATGGCTACACCTTC
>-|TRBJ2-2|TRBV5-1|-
CASSLDVGNGELFF
TGCGCCAGCAGCTTGGACGTGGGTAACGGGGAGCTGTTTTTT
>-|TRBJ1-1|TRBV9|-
CASSVEQGILGNTEAFF
TGTGCCAGCAGCGTCGAGCAGGGAATTCTCGGGAACACTGAAGCTTTCTTT
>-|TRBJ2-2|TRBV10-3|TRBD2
CAIWTSGIVGELFF
TGTGCCATCTGGACTAGCGGGATCGTCGGGGAGCTGTTTTTT
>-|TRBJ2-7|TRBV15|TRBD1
CATSRDRGYREQYF
TGTGCCACCAGCAGAGACAGGGGGTACCGCGAGCAGTACTTC
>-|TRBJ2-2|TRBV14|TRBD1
CASSQTRDRNRGGELFF
TGTGCCAGCAGCCAAACCCGGGACAGAAACCGGGGCGGGGAGCTGTTTTTT
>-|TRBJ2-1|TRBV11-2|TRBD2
CASSRALAEPYNEQFF
TGTGCCAGCAGCCGGGCTCTAGCGGAACCCTACAATGAGCAGTTCTTC
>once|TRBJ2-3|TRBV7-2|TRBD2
CASSLDGGGVPDTQYF
TGTGCCAGCAGCTTAGACGGGGGGGGAGTCCCAGATACGCAGTATTTT
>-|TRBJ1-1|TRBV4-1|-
CASSQVYVGEIAFF
TGCGCCAGCAGCCAAGTATACGTGGGGGAGATCGCTTTCTTT
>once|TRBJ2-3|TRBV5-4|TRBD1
CANPGQGTDTQYF
TGTGCCAACCCAGGACAGGGCACAGATACGCAGTATTTT
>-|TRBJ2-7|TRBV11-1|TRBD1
CASSRTGTGGYEQYF
TGTGCCAGCAGTCGAACCGGGACAGGGGGCTACGAGCAGTACTTC
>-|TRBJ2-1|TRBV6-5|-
CASSYSPRGDEQFF
TGTGCCAGCAGTTACTCCCCCAGGGGGGATGAGCAGTTCTTC
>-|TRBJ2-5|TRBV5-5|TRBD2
CASSLTLAEETQYF
TGTGCCAGCAGCTTGACCCTAGCGGAAGAGACCCAGTACTTC
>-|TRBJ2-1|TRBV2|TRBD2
CASSGLAELAKGEQFF
TGTGCCAGCAGCGGACTAGCGGAACTAGCTAAGGGTGAGCAGTTCTTC
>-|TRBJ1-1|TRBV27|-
CASSLEGRNTEAFF
TGTGCCAGCAGTTTAGAGGGTCGGAACACTGAAGCTTTCTTT
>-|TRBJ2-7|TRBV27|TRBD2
CASSYQRGYEQYF
TGTGCCAGCAGTTACCAGCGGGGCTACGAGCAGTACTTC
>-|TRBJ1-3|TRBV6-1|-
CASSPKPDGNTIYF
TGTGCCAGCAGTCCTAAGCCGGATGGAAACACCATATATTTT
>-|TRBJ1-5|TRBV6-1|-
CASSAGPNQPQHF
TGTGCCAGCAGTGCCGGGCCTAATCAGCCCCAGCATTTT
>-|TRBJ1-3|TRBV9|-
CASSVAGGNTIYF
TGTGCCAGCAGCGTAGCCGGTGGAAACACCATATATTTT
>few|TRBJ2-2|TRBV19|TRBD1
CASSTDRRNTGELFF
TGTGCCAGTAGTACGGACAGGAGGAACACCGGGGAGCTGTTTTTT
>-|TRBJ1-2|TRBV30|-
CAWEDTPGGGYTF
TGTGCCTGGGAGGACACACCCGGGGGTGGCTACACCTTC
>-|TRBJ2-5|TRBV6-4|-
CASIWEGMDQYF
TGTGCCAGCATCTGGGAAGGTATGGACCAGTACTTC
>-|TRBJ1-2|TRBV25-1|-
CASSDQVYGYTF
TGTGCCAGCAGTGACCAAGTCTATGGCTACACCTTC
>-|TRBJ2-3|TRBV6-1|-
CASSGGTPSATDTQYF
TGTGCCAGCAGTGGAGGGACACCTAGCGCCACAGATACGCAGTATTTT
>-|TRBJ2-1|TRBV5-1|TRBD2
CASSSDQLAGVGNEQFF
TGCGCCAGCAGCTCGGACCAACTAGCGGGAGTGGGGAATGAGCAGTTCTTC
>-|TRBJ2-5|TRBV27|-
CASSKSVIGKETQYF
TGTGCCAGCAGTAAGTCGGTAATCGGGAAGGAGACCCAGTACTTC